The clone carrying this TCR beta chain was seen just once. The record originates from a study of blood T cells in healthy people across ages. The authors ran a second PCR of about 7 to 11 cycles using a sample-barcoded 5' primer and a J-beta primer mix. Every cDNA was tagged by a template-switch adaptor with 12 random nucleotides. TCRdb re-analysed the 5' RACE reads in MiXCR, keeping a single row per CDR3 protein. The table has about 670,000 distinct CDR3 sequences, 52% seen once; the top ten hold roughly 13%. The sample was blood. The receptor was isolated from an elderly woman in good health.

In DNA form, the CDR3 reads TGTGCCAGCAGCGTTCGACACGGTGAGCAGTTCTTC. It yields the protein CASSVRHGEQFF. The V call is TRBV11-1, the J call TRBJ2-1; D remains unclear. The CDR3 length is 12 residues. Germline lookup yields CDR1 SGHAT and CDR2 FQDESV (reference sequence). Trimming shortened V by 5 bases and J by 9 bases, and 11 bases separated the two germline ends.